Listed here are 17 T cell receptor beta chains from one sample, sequenced in a study of response to subunit inactivated influenza vaccine. TCRdb processed the RT-PCR reads anew with MiXCR; each CDR3 protein has one entry. The sample carries about 540,000 distinct CDR3 sequences, roughly a quarter recorded once. This sample was shared with a second study, whose subject was T cells expressing NK-cell markers. Turning to that study: As the method of synthesis, 5'RACE template switching with UMIs yielded TCR beta cDNA.

The sample was CD4+ T cells sorted from PBMCs, taken 12 days after vaccination. These TCRs come from a man aged 45-65 years who received an inactivated influenza vaccine.

The chain carries TRBV28 and TRBJ1-5; D perhaps matches TRBD1 (5 bases). There are 15 residues in the CDR3. Deletions cut 6 bases from V and 0 bases from J, with 12 bases between. In germline, CDR1 is MDHEN, CDR2 SYDVKM. CDR3 residues: CASRAYGGSNQPQHF. The DNA for the CDR3 is TGTGCCAGCAGGGCATATGGGGGTAGCAATCAGCCCCAGCATTTT. The full variable domain, with the rest looked up from reference TRBV28 and TRBJ1-5, is DVKVTQSSRYLVKRTGEKVFLECVQDMDHENMFWYRQDPGLGLRLIYFSYDVKMKEKGDIPEGYSVSREKKERFSLILESASTNQTSMYLCASRAYGGSNQPQHFGDGTRLSIL.

The CDR3 reads CASTTGMHYEQYF. CDR3 coding DNA: TGTGCCAGCACCACGGGAATGCACTACGAGCAGTACTTC. The chain combines TRBV28 with TRBJ2-7; tentatively, D is TRBD2 (5 bases). The CDR3 is 13 amino acids. The V end lost 7 bases, the J end lost 3 bases, and 13 bases lay between the germline ends. Germline V gives CDR1 MDHEN, CDR2 SYDVKM.

This chain connects TRBV29-1 to TRBJ2-3; D may be TRBD1 (5 bases). The V gene's germline CDR1 is SQVTM and CDR2 ANQGSEA. The CDR3 is 14 amino acids. Trimming stripped 7 bases from V and 1 base from J, with 15 bases between. Here the CDR3 DNA reads TGCAGCGCCAAGGGGCAGACCCGCACAGATACGCAGTATTTT. It specifies CSAKGQTRTDTQYF.

The CDR3 protein is CASSPVGRGARDTQYF. CDR3 bases: TGTGCCAGCAGCCCCGTCGGGCGGGGGGCCAGGGATACGCAGTATTTT. The V call is TRBV5-4, the J call TRBJ2-3; 8 bases align to TRBD2. V shed 4 bases, J shed 6 bases, and the junction held 13 bases outside the gene matches. CDR1 and CDR2 (germline): SGHNT, YYREEE (reference sequence). This CDR3 spans 16 amino acids.

This clonotype was picked up a small number of times. V and J are TRBV15 and TRBJ2-5; 8 nucleotides match TRBD2. There are 14 residues in the CDR3. Per germline, CDR1 LNHNV and CDR2 YYDKDF (reference sequence). The trim removed 4 bases at V and 5 bases at J, leaving 6 bases unmatched. CDR3: CATSTRTGGETQYF. The DNA for the CDR3 is TGTGCCACCAGCACCAGGACGGGGGGGGAGACCCAGTACTTC.

CDR3 residues: CSALRTGGGETQYF. The CDR3 DNA reads TGCAGTGCCCTAAGGACGGGGGGCGGGGAGACCCAGTACTTC. The J gene is TRBJ2-5, the V gene TRBV20-1; perhaps TRBD2 as D (7 bases). Germline values: CDR1 DFQATT, CDR2 SNEGSKA (reference sequence). There are 14 residues in the CDR3. V was clipped by 6 bases and J by 5 bases, with 19 bases between them.

In its sample, this clonotype was seen a few times. This chain uses TRBV30 with TRBJ2-7; D possibly matches TRBD1 or TRBD2 (5 bases each). CDR3 length: 12 amino acids. The germline gives CDR1 GTSNPN, CDR2 SVGIG (reference sequence). Between the trimmed V and J ends, which lost 2 bases and 5 bases, there was a span of 10 bases. The CDR3 protein is CAWSRGAHEQYF. As DNA, the CDR3 is TGTGCCTGGAGTAGAGGGGCTCACGAGCAGTACTTC.

This clonotype was seen more than once but under ten times. This rearrangement joins TRBV20-1 to TRBJ2-7, with D possibly being TRBD2 (6 bases). V was trimmed by 2 bases and J by 1 base, leaving 12 bases between them. The CDR3 has 14 residues. Germline loops: CDR1 DFQATT, CDR2 SNEGSKA (reference sequence). CDR3 in amino acids: CSARLASFSYEQYF. The CDR3 DNA is TGCAGTGCTAGACTAGCGAGCTTTTCCTACGAGCAGTACTTC.

A few counts support this clonotype. This chain uses TRBV27 with TRBJ2-2, with D possibly being TRBD1 or TRBD2 (5 bases each). Germline V gene sequence: CDR1 MNHEY, CDR2 SMNVEV (reference sequence). V lost 2 bases, J lost 4 bases, and 11 bases lay in between. The CDR3 runs 15 residues. The CDR3 protein is CASSLEGLRTGELFF. The CDR3, as DNA: TGTGCCAGCAGTTTAGAGGGGCTTCGCACCGGGGAGCTGTTTTTT.

The chain has TRBV14 and TRBJ2-5; D gene unclear. This CDR3 has 15 amino acids. Germline V gives CDR1 SGHDN, CDR2 FVKESK. With 2 bases removed from V and 0 bases from J, the gap between germline ends came to 10 bases. CDR3 DNA sequence: TGTGCCAGCAGCCAAAATCGGTGGTACCAAGAGACCCAGTACTTC. Protein sequence: CASSQNRWYQETQYF. The full variable domain, with the rest looked up from reference TRBV14 and TRBJ2-5, is EAGVTQFPSHSVIEKGQTVTLRCDPISGHDNLYWYRRVMGKEIKFLLHFVKESKQDESGMPNNRFLAERTGGTYSTLKVQPAELEDSGVYFCASSQNRWYQETQYFGPGTRLLVL.

A few counts support this clonotype. V and J are TRBV20-1 and TRBJ2-7, with unresolved D. The CDR3 consists of 11 residues. Per the germline V gene, CDR1 is DFQATT and CDR2 is SNEGSKA (reference sequence). V shed 3 bases and J shed 5 bases, with 8 bases lying between them. The CDR3 is CSARGPNEQYF. CDR3 nucleotide sequence: TGCAGTGCTAGGGGCCCCAACGAGCAGTACTTC.

The J gene is TRBJ2-3, the V gene TRBV2, with TRBD1 matching 12 bases. Germline CDR1 SNHLY, CDR2 FYNNEI. The V and J ends lost 4 bases and 8 bases, in that order; junction bases with no gene match: 10. The CDR3 length is 16 residues. The CDR3 DNA reads as TGTGCCAGCAGTGGGGGGACCGGGACAGGGGGCCTTACGCAGTATTTT. It is translated as CASSGGTGTGGLTQYF.

V is TRBV20-1 and J is TRBJ2-5; TRBD1 might be the D (5 bases). CDR1 DFQATT and CDR2 SNEGSKA come from the germline V gene (reference sequence). V was shortened by 3 bases and J by 3 bases, with 11 bases between the two germline ends. The CDR3 covers 13 residues. CDR3 DNA: TGCAGTGCTAGTCCGACAGCTAAAGAGACCCAGTACTTC. Encoded protein: CSASPTAKETQYF.

V is TRBV20-1 and J is TRBJ2-2; D remains unclear. This CDR3 spans 14 amino acids. V was trimmed by 3 bases and J by 0 bases, leaving 8 bases between them. Germline V gene lookup returns CDR1 DFQATT and CDR2 SNEGSKA (reference sequence). In DNA form, the CDR3 reads TGCAGTGCTAGTCCGGAGACGAACACCGGGGAGCTGTTTTTT. Translating gives CSASPETNTGELFF.

The V and J genes are TRBV4-2 and TRBJ2-5, with 9 bases that match TRBD2. Germline CDR1 LGHNA, CDR2 YNFKEQ. The CDR3 totals 15 residues. Trimming at V came to 3 bases and at J to 0 bases, leaving 2 bases not matched to a gene. The CDR3: CASSQAGGYQETQYF. The CDR3, as DNA: TGTGCCAGCAGCCAGGCGGGGGGGTACCAAGAGACCCAGTACTTC.

This clonotype came up a few times. The chain couples TRBV7-2 to TRBJ2-3; D assignment may be TRBD1 or TRBD2 (6 bases each). Germline V CDR1 and CDR2: SGHTA, FQGNSA. V was pared by 2 bases and J by 4 bases, with 13 bases between. The CDR3 totals 15 residues. This chain's CDR3 is CASSLRRGAPDTQYF. DNA for the CDR3: TGTGCCAGCAGCTTACGGAGGGGGGCACCAGATACGCAGTATTTT.

V and J are TRBV30 and TRBJ2-7, with 8 bases that match TRBD2. CDR1 GTSNPN and CDR2 SVGIG come from the germline V gene (reference sequence). This CDR3 comprises 14 residues. V shed 4 bases, J shed 0 bases, and the junction held 5 bases outside the gene matches. Written as DNA, the CDR3 is TGTGCCTGGACCCGACGGGGGGGCTCCTACGAGCAGTACTTC. It encodes CAWTRRGGSYEQYF.